A selection of T cell receptor beta chains follows, all from one sample in a study of PD-L1 blockade in urothelial cancer. Some clones are missing from TCRdb's copy, which holds only in-frame ones; the method was immunoSEQ multiplex PCR. The sample yields about 42,000 clones, roughly 77% seen once. Material: PBMCs, obtained around atezolizumab (anti-PD-L1) treatment. The receptors were gathered from a man in his 70s with urothelial cancer. CDR3s leave out the opening cysteine and the closing phenylalanine or tryptophan. The listing skips clone size in some rows; elsewhere it reads once, few, many or a size class.

j_gene,abundance,v_gene,CDR3aa
TRBJ2-1,NA,TRBV11-2,ASARREGRNEQF
TRBJ2-5,NA,TRBV5-1,ASSLGQGAQTQY
TRBJ1-2,NA,TRBV27,ASSSPDRGDPYGYT
TRBJ2-2,NA,TRBV4-1,ASRKGTATQGELF
TRBJ2-1,NA,TRBV4-1,ASSQGLAGAHNEQF
TRBJ2-7,NA,TRBV2,ASSDVQGGLAGYEQY
TRBJ2-7,NA,TRBV7-2,ASSLLVSEQY
TRBJ1-3,NA,TRBV5-6,ASSFGVRTPSGNTIY
TRBJ2-7,NA,TRBV5-1,ASSLLAGDYEQY
TRBJ2-7,NA,TRBV5-1,ASSLSDGAYEQY
TRBJ2-2,NA,TRBV5-1,ASSAAGGNTGELF
TRBJ1-1,few,TRBV6-4,ASSDSGRGASAF
TRBJ2-2,NA,TRBV4-3,ASSLYRTNTGELF
TRBJ2-1,NA,TRBV7-9,ASNQQGLAYNEQF
TRBJ2-5,NA,TRBV7-9,ASSSTGEETQY
TRBJ2-1,NA,TRBV5-1,ASSFGTSSDEQF
TRBJ2-7,NA,TRBV6-5,ASSRQGTSYEQY
TRBJ2-2,NA,TRBV7-3,ASSLFAGETGELF
TRBJ1-4,NA,TRBV11-3,ASTTLGQDEKLF
TRBJ2-3,NA,TRBV19,ASSMGTPEGPLFTDTQY
TRBJ1-2,NA,TRBV28,ASSLGEKNGYT
TRBJ1-2,once,TRBV7-2,ASSLLAGDNYGYT
TRBJ1-4,NA,TRBV5-6,ASSSDSSTNEKLF
TRBJ2-5,NA,TRBV11-2,ASSLLPGTSGQETQY
TRBJ2-7,NA,TRBV9,ASSPGGLAVYEQY
TRBJ1-5,NA,TRBV5-6,ASSFGEVGPQH
TRBJ2-3,NA,TRBV4-3,ASSQDRTGPDTQY
TRBJ2-7,NA,TRBV28,ASSLLRGNSYEQY
TRBJ2-7,once,TRBV29-1,SVEPRDREPYEQY
TRBJ2-1,once,TRBV9,ASSGVTSGNEQF
TRBJ2-3,NA,TRBV11-2,ASSTWTGSPDTQY
TRBJ2-1,few,TRBV28,ASSFGSSYNEQF
TRBJ1-2,NA,TRBV25-1,ASSEPTGSYGYT
TRBJ2-3,NA,TRBV6-1,ASSLAESTDTQY
TRBJ2-1,NA,TRBV28,ASSKQRNNEQF
TRBJ2-3,NA,TRBV21-1,AGQSARVTDTQY
TRBJ2-5,NA,TRBV5-1,ASSYSGTGETQY
TRBJ2-7,NA,TRBV6-1,ASSVLQGSEQY
TRBJ1-3,NA,TRBV21-1,ASSTTGLGTIY
TRBJ2-1,NA,TRBV10-3,ATENGVNEQF
TRBJ2-1,NA,TRBV7-3,ASSPTGGLISYNEQF
TRBJ1-1,NA,TRBV28,ASSYGLDSNTEAF
TRBJ1-2,NA,TRBV11-2,ASSRTGQLKYGYT
TRBJ2-1,few,TRBV7-9,ASSQGREVRSYNEQF
TRBJ2-5,NA,TRBV11-3,ASSPSGMETQY
TRBJ1-3,NA,TRBV2,ASSDNRDRGNTIY
TRBJ2-5,NA,TRBV27,ASSLRAGTEETQY
TRBJ2-5,once,TRBV6-6,ASSYQGGETQY
TRBJ2-2,NA,TRBV7-7,ASSTGLAVDTGELF
TRBJ2-2,NA,TRBV28,ASSLAPGELF
TRBJ1-2,NA,TRBV25-1,ASSDLSYGYT
TRBJ2-1,NA,TRBV27,ASSLSLAGGRFEQF
TRBJ2-2,few,TRBV2,ASEPGQENTGELF
TRBJ1-1,few,TRBV4-2,ASSHVPGQVNTEAF
TRBJ2-7,NA,TRBV5-1,ASSYNSGDSYEQY
TRBJ1-3,NA,TRBV7-8,ASGSQRVTGNTIY
TRBJ2-2,once,TRBV19,ASSISRGPNTGELF
TRBJ2-5,few,TRBV9,ASNREGDDGGETQY
TRBJ2-3,NA,TRBV15,ATSRDLGTGDTDTQY
TRBJ2-7,NA,TRBV7-6,ASSPRSSGSSYEQY